This TCR beta chain stems from a study of blood T cell repertoires in COVID-19. Clones were sequenced by immunoSEQ multiplex PCR, and TCRdb holds only the in-frame ones, with some missing. The top ten hold more than 6% of the sample, which has about 250,000 clones, around four fifths seen once. This CDR3 has 15 residues. Germline CDR1 reads MGHRA; CDR2 reads YSYEKL. V dropped 0 bases and J dropped 3 bases, with 11 bases sitting between them. The origin of this receptor is a woman aged 60 to 75 with active or convalescent COVID-19. Source material: peripheral blood. The chain joins TRBV4-1 to TRBJ2-5; perhaps TRBD1 as D (6 bases). This chain's CDR3 is CASSQDRRTEETQYF. The CDR3 DNA reads as TGCGCCAGCAGCCAAGATCGTCGGACAGAAGAGACCCAGTACTTC.